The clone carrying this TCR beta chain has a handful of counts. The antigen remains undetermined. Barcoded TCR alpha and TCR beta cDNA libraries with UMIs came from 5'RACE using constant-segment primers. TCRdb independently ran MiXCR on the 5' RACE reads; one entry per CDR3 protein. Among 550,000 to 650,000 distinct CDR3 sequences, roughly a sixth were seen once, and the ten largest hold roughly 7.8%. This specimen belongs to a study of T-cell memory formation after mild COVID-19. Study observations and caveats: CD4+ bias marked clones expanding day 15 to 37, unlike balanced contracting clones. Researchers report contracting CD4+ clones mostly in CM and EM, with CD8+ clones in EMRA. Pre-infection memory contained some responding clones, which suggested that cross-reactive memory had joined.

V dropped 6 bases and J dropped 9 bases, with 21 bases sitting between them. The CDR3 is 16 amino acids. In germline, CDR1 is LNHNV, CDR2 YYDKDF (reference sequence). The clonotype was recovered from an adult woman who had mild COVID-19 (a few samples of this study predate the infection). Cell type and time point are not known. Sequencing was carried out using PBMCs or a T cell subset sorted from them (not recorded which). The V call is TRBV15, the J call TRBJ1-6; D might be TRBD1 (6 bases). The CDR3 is CATSPTGSEVVSPLHF. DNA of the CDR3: TGTGCCACCAGTCCGACAGGCAGCGAGGTCGTTTCACCCCTCCACTTT.